The clone carrying this T cell receptor (beta chain) was seen ten or more times. Its antigen is unidentified. No treatment of any kind had been given to any patient before thyroid surgery. The sample is drawn from a study of metastatic and nonmetastatic thyroid tumors. As for the study in general: Where malignant and benign thyroid patients were concerned, repertoires were compared across blood and tumor or nodule tissue.

As originally analysed: The study's classifier, a distant-metastasis tool for papillary thyroid cancer, was built using CDR3 differences across clinicopathological groups. TCRdb used MiXCR to call clones anew from the PCR reads. TCRdb, not the original authors, processed these V and J calls. The sample consists of approximately 90,000 clones, 10% to 15% of them appearing once. Broader study findings: A significant increase in TCR beta diversity was reportedly seen in malignant thyroid tumors relative to benign nodules, in blood and tumor.

CDR1 and CDR2 from the germline V gene are SGDLS and YYNGEE. V lost 4 bases to trimming and J lost 8 bases; unmatched junction nucleotides: 12. This CDR3 comprises 16 residues. The material sequenced was blood. V usage is TRBV9 and J usage is TRBJ1-4, with 9 positions matching TRBD1. The sequence came from a female donor with papillary thyroid cancer or a benign thyroid nodule (not recorded which). Some clones in this sample may be carry-over from other donors' samples. This chain's CDR3 is CASSPTATGGGEKLFF. CDR3 nucleotide sequence: TGTGCCAGCAGCCCTACTGCGACAGGGGGGGGAGAAAAACTGTTTTTT.